Sequencing of this T cell receptor beta chain was carried out in a study of identical twins. Germline V gene lookup returns CDR1 SSHAT and CDR2 FNYEAQ (reference sequence). CDR3 length: 15 residues. TCRdb redid the calling of the 5' RACE reads with MiXCR, one entry per CDR3 protein. The sample contains 450,000 or so distinct CDR3 sequences, approximately 15% of which appear only once. In regard to this clonotype: Its cognate antigen is unknown. One junction end disagrees with the germline gene, perhaps due to a read error.

Study conclusions and caveats: Insertions ran lower in abundant cord blood beta clonotypes, though not in memory repertoires.

The sample was also reused in another study, on yellow fever vaccine responses in identical twins.

The sequenced material came from CD4+ T cells sorted from blood. The source of this sequence is a woman between 18 and 30 years old in good health. The chain is built from TRBV7-7 and TRBJ2-1; 10 bases agree with TRBD1. For the CDR3, the DNA is TGTGCTAGCAGCCCCCGGACAGGGGGAAGCAATGAGCAGTTCTTC. It translates to CASSPRTGGSNEQFF.